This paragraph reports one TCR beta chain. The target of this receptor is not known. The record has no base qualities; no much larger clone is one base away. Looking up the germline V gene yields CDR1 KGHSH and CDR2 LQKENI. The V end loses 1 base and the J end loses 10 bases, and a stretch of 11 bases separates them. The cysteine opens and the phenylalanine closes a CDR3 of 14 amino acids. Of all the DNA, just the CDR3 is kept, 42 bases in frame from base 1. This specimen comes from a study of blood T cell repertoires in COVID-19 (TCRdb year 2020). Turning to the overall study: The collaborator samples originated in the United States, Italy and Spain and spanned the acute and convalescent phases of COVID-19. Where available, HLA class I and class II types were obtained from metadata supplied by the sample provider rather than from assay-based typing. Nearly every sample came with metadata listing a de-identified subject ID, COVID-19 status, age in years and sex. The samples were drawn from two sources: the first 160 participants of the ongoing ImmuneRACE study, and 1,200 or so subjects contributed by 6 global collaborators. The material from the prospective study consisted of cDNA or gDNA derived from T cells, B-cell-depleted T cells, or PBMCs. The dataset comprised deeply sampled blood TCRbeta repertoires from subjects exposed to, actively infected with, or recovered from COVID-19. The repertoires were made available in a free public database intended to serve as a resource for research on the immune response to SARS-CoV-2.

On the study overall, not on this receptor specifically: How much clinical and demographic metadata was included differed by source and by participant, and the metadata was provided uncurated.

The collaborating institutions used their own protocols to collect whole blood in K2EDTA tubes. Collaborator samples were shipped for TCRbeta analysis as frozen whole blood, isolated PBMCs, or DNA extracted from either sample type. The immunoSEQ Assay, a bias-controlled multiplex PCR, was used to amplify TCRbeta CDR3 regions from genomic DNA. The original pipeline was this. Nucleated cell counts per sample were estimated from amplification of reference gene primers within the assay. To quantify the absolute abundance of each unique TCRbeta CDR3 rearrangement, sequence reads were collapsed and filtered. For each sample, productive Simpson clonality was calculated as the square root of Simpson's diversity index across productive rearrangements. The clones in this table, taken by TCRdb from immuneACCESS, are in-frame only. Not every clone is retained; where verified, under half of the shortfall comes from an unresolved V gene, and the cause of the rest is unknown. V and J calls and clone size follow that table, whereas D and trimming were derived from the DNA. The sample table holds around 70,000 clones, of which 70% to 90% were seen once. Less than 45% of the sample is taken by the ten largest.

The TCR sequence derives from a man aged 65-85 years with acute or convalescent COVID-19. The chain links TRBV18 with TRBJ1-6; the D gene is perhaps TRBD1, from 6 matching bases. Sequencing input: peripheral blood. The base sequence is TGTGCCAGCTCACCACTGGGGGCCGGATCACCCCTCCACTTT. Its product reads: CASSPLGAGSPLHF.